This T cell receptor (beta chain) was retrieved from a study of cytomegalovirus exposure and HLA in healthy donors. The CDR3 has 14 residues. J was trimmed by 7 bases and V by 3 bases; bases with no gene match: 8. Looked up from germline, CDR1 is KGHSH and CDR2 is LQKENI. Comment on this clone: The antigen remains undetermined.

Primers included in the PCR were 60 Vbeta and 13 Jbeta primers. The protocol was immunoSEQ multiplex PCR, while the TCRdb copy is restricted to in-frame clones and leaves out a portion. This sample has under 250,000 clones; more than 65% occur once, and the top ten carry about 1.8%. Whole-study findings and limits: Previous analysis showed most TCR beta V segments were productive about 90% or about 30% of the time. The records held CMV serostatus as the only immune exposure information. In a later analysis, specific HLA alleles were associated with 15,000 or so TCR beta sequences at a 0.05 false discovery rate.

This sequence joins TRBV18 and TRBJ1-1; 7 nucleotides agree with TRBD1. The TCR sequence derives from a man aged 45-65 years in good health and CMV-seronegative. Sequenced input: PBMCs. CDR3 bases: TGTGCCAGCTCACCGCTCGGGACAGATATTGAAGCTTTCTTT. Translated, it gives CASSPLGTDIEAFF.